This passage covers 28 T cell receptor beta chains from one sample sequenced in a study of response to subunit inactivated influenza vaccine. TCRdb reprocessed the RT-PCR reads with MiXCR, giving one entry per CDR3 protein. The sample includes 650,000 to 800,000 distinct CDR3 sequences, roughly 13% of them seen just once. The sample consisted of PBMCs from blood, taken around two weeks before vaccination. The receptors were sampled from a man over 45 who received an inactivated influenza vaccine.

V is TRBV6-6 and J is TRBJ1-4, with 9 bases matching TRBD1. This CDR3 has 13 amino acids. The germline V gene has CDR1 MNHNY and CDR2 SVGAGI (reference sequence). After removal of 9 bases from V and 12 bases from J, the junction contained 11 bases not matched to a gene. CDR3 in amino acids: CASAGTGNGELFF. The DNA for the CDR3 is TGTGCCAGTGCCGGGACAGGGAATGGGGAACTGTTTTTT.

This clonotype has just a few counts. The rearrangement joins TRBV4-1 to TRBJ1-6; D not certain. Germline V gene lookup returns CDR1 MGHRA and CDR2 YSYEKL. The CDR3 is made up of 15 amino acids. V lost 1 base, J lost 11 bases, and 15 bases lay in between. Written as DNA, the CDR3 is TGCGCCAGCAGCCAAGTCCAGGCAGCGGGCACACCCCTCCACTTT. This codes for CASSQVQAAGTPLHF.

This clonotype was seen a handful of times. The V and J genes are TRBV14 and TRBJ1-2; no clear D. CDR1 and CDR2 from the germline V gene are SGHDN and FVKESK. The V end lost 1 base, the J end lost 5 bases, and 8 bases lay between the germline ends. The CDR3 consists of 13 residues. The CDR3 loop reads CASSQALGYGYTF. CDR3 DNA: TGTGCCAGCAGCCAAGCGTTGGGTTATGGCTACACCTTC.

This clonotype appeared many times. The chain joins TRBV12-1 to TRBJ2-7. TRBV12-1 is flagged as a pseudogene. The CDR3 contains 13 residues. The CDR3 nucleotides read TGTGCCAGCAGCTTCTATCCAGAAGTGGAGCAGTACTTC. Its translation: CASSFYPEVEQYF.

The chain joins TRBV6-5 to TRBJ2-1; 8 bases map to TRBD2. V shed 2 bases and J 9 bases; nucleotides not matched to a gene: 3. This CDR3 spans 13 amino acids. CDR1 is MNHEY and CDR2 is SVGAGI in the germline V gene. In nucleotides, the CDR3 is TGTGCCAGCAGTTACCGACTAGCGACTGAGCAGTTCTTC. It yields the protein CASSYRLATEQFF.

V usage is TRBV2 and J usage is TRBJ2-3, with 9 bases aligning to TRBD1. The CDR3 extends over 17 amino acids. After removal of 3 bases from V and 3 bases from J, the junction contained 10 bases not matched to a gene. The germline CDR1 and CDR2 sequences are SNHLY and FYNNEI. Here the CDR3 reads CASSDIKGTGFTDTQYF. CDR3 coding DNA: TGTGCCAGCAGTGATATTAAGGGGACAGGGTTTACAGATACGCAGTATTTT. Drawing the rest from reference TRBV2 and TRBJ2-3, the complete variable domain is EPEVTQTPSHQVTQMGQEVILRCVPISNHLYFYWYRQILGQKVEFLVSFYNNEISEKSEIFDDQFSVERPDGSNFTLKIRSTKLEDSAMYFCASSDIKGTGFTDTQYFGPGTRLTVL.

This clonotype showed up many times. The genes are TRBV7-8 and TRBJ1-2, with D hard to call. V was trimmed by 6 bases and J by 4 bases, leaving 18 bases between them. The germline CDR1 and CDR2 sequences are SGHVS and FQNEAQ. CDR3 length: 15 residues. The CDR3 protein is CASSNPERGVYGYTF. CDR3 nucleotides: TGTGCCAGCAGTAACCCGGAGAGAGGTGTCTATGGCTACACCTTC.

There are many counts of this clonotype. The rearrangement uses TRBV7-2 and TRBJ2-5; 9 positions agree with TRBD1. The germline gives CDR1 SGHTA, CDR2 FQGNSA. J lost 3 bases, V lost 5 bases, and 1 base had no gene match. This CDR3 has 13 amino acids. CDR3 sequence: CASSRDREETQYF. In nucleotides, the CDR3 is TGTGCCAGCAGCCGGGACAGGGAAGAGACCCAGTACTTC.

This clonotype was detected only a few times. The chain carries TRBV20-1 and TRBJ2-2; 9 bases fit TRBD1. Per germline, CDR1 DFQATT and CDR2 SNEGSKA (reference sequence). V lost 6 bases to trimming and J lost 4 bases; unmatched junction nucleotides: 6. The CDR3 loop spans 14 amino acids. CDR3 amino acids: CSARTGGSTGELFF. The CDR3 DNA sequence: TGCAGTGCGCGTACAGGGGGCAGCACCGGGGAGCTGTTTTTT.

This clonotype was detected ten times or more. The CDR3 region is CASRKGVVGHSINEQFF. DNA for the CDR3: TGTGCCAGCAGGAAGGGGGTAGTGGGCCACTCCATCAATGAGCAGTTCTTC. V is TRBV6-2 or TRBV6-3 and J is TRBJ2-1, with a weak D call TRBD1 (6 bases). CDR1 and CDR2 (germline): MNHEY, SVGEGT. This CDR3 has 17 amino acids. V shed 6 bases and J shed 6 bases, with 24 bases lying between them.

The chain has TRBV7-2 and TRBJ2-7; TRBD2 matches at 9 bases. After removal of 1 base from V and 7 bases from J, the junction contained 8 bases not matched to a gene. This CDR3 has 15 residues. Germline CDR1 and CDR2: SGHTA and FQGNSA. The CDR3 nucleotides read TGTGCCAGCAGCTTAGATAGCGGGGGCATCTGGGAGCAGTACTTC. It codes for CASSLDSGGIWEQYF.

The chain links TRBV10-1 to TRBJ2-2; perhaps TRBD2 as D (5 bases). Germline-derived CDR1 and CDR2 are WNHNN and SYGVQD (reference sequence). The CDR3 length is 14 residues. V was clipped by 10 bases and J by 2 bases, with 14 bases between them. The CDR3 reads CATQPGTNTGELFF. In DNA, the CDR3 is TGCGCCACCCAGCCGGGAACAAACACCGGGGAGCTGTTTTTT.

V gene TRBV6-1 combines with J gene TRBJ2-1; D could derive from TRBD1 or TRBD2 (6 bases each). From germline, CDR1 is MNHNS and CDR2 SASEGT. The CDR3 totals 15 residues. The CDR3 loop is CPISGPGARYNEQFF. The DNA for the CDR3 is TGTCCCATCTCCGGGCCGGGGGCCAGGTACAATGAGCAGTTCTTC.

This clonotype was counted between two and nine times. The chain couples TRBV7-2 to TRBJ2-7; 11 nucleotides line up with TRBD2. The CDR3 sequence is 15 residues long. The V segment lost 1 base and the J segment 4 bases; nucleotides outside the gene matches: 3. Germline CDR1 reads SGHTA; CDR2 reads FQGNSA. The CDR3, as DNA: TGTGCCAGCAGCTTAGTTACTAGCGGGAGTTACGAGCAGTACTTC. Its translation: CASSLVTSGSYEQYF.

This clonotype was seen ten or more times. J is TRBJ2-7 and V is TRBV9; 8 bases are shared with TRBD1. CDR3 size: 14 residues. V was pared by 4 bases and J by 2 bases, with 5 bases of the junction left unmatched. Germline CDR1 is SGDLS and CDR2 is YYNGEE. For the CDR3, the DNA is TGTGCCAGCAGCCCCCGGGACAGGCCCTACGAGCAGTACTTC. Encoded protein: CASSPRDRPYEQYF.

This clonotype came up many times. The J gene is TRBJ1-5, the V gene TRBV20-1; tentative D call: TRBD1 (5 bases). The germline CDR1 and CDR2 sequences are DFQATT and SNEGSKA (reference sequence). The length of the CDR3 is 14 residues. Trimming pared 6 bases from V and 8 bases from J, leaving 20 bases between. The CDR3 is CSAAVGTLREPQHF. DNA of the CDR3: TGCAGTGCCGCAGTCGGGACGCTGAGAGAGCCCCAGCATTTT.

This clonotype has just a few counts. The CDR3, as DNA: TGTGCCATCAGTGAGTCGGGGGAGACTGAAGCTTTCTTT. Protein: CAISESGETEAFF. This chain connects TRBV10-3 to TRBJ1-1, with a possible D match to TRBD1 (5 bases). V lost 0 bases, J lost 5 bases, and 7 bases lay in between. Germline assignment: CDR1 ENHRY and CDR2 SYGVKD. The CDR3 sequence is 13 residues long.

The rearrangement joins TRBV3-1 to TRBJ2-7; TRBD1 aligns across 8 bases. Germline V CDR1 and CDR2: LGHDT, YNNKEL (reference sequence). The CDR3 contains 14 residues. V gave up 3 bases and J gave up 3 bases; unmatched junction bases: 4. The CDR3 DNA reads as TGTGCCAGCAGCCACGGACAGGGTGGCTACGAGCAGTACTTC. Its translation is CASSHGQGGYEQYF.

The rearrangement joins TRBV28 to TRBJ1-6; D ambiguous. Germline lookup yields CDR1 MDHEN and CDR2 SYDVKM. This CDR3 has 16 amino acids. V dropped 0 bases and J dropped 0 bases, with 6 bases sitting between them. The CDR3 nucleotides read TGTGCCAGCAGTTTATGGAAGAGCTCCTATAATTCACCCCTCCACTTT. Translating it yields CASSLWKSSYNSPLHF.

This clonotype was picked up a small number of times. V and J are TRBV30 and TRBJ1-1; D may be TRBD1 (5 bases). CDR3 length: 15 residues. Per the germline V gene, CDR1 is GTSNPN and CDR2 is SVGIG (reference sequence). The germline V and J ends were trimmed by 1 base and 1 base, with 13 bases remaining between them. The CDR3 spells CAWSALGLRNTEAFF. CDR3 DNA: TGTGCCTGGAGTGCATTGGGACTCAGGAACACTGAAGCTTTCTTT.

The chain carries TRBV6-5 and TRBJ1-4; D gene unclear. This CDR3 has 15 residues. With 1 base removed from V and 7 bases from J, the gap between germline ends came to 13 bases. The germline CDR1 and CDR2 sequences are MNHEY and SVGAGI. Here the CDR3 DNA reads TGTGCCAGCAGTTACTTCTACGACAATTTTGAAAAACTGTTTTTT. Translation: CASSYFYDNFEKLFF.

This clonotype was found a few times. The chain combines TRBV12-5 with TRBJ2-5; 9 bases line up with TRBD1. Losses at the gene ends were 6 bases for V and 5 bases for J; bases not matched to a gene: 13. The CDR3 is 16 residues long. Germline CDR1 and CDR2: LGHNT and FRNRAP. The CDR3 DNA reads TGTGCTAGTGGCCGGATGGGACAGGGAGGTAGTGAGACCCAGTACTTC. It translates to CASGRMGQGGSETQYF.

This clonotype was seen at least ten times. This chain joins TRBV5-1 and TRBJ2-7, with unresolved D. Germline V gene lookup returns CDR1 SGHRS and CDR2 YFSETQ. Trimming left V 0 bases short and J 4 bases short, with 8 bases between. The CDR3 is 13 amino acids. For the CDR3, the DNA is TGCGCCAGCAGCTTGGGGACGTTGTACGAGCAGTACTTC. Translating gives CASSLGTLYEQYF.

This clonotype has just a few counts. The CDR3 spells CASSISGSFYEQYF. CDR3 DNA sequence: TGCGCCAGCAGCATCAGCGGGAGCTTTTACGAGCAGTACTTC. The chain recombines TRBV5-1 with TRBJ2-7; 8 bases match TRBD2. Trimming removed 4 bases from V and 4 bases from J; junction bases left unmatched: 7. Germline loops: CDR1 SGHRS, CDR2 YFSETQ. This CDR3 is built from 14 residues. Filled out from reference TRBV5-1 and TRBJ2-7, the complete variable domain reads KAGVTQTPRYLIKTRGQQVTLSCSPISGHRSVSWYQQTPGQGLQFLFEYFSETQRNKGNFPGRFSGRQFSNSRSEMNVSTLELGDSALYLCASSISGSFYEQYFGPGTRLTVT.

This clonotype showed up many times. This rearrangement joins TRBV4-3 to TRBJ2-1; 12 nucleotides match TRBD2. The CDR3 extends over 15 amino acids. The V gene's germline CDR1 is LGHNA and CDR2 YSLEER. V was clipped by 4 bases and J by 5 bases; unmatched bases: 3. This CDR3 reads CASSPSGREDNEQFF. As DNA, the CDR3 is TGCGCCAGCAGCCCTAGCGGGAGGGAGGACAATGAGCAGTTCTTC.

The gene calls are TRBV28 and TRBJ2-3, with D uncertain. V was trimmed by 3 bases and J by 0 bases, leaving 10 bases between them. Germline loops: CDR1 MDHEN, CDR2 SYDVKM. The CDR3 totals 15 residues. This CDR3 reads CASSFFGISTDTQYF. The CDR3 coding sequence is TGTGCCAGCAGTTTTTTCGGCATTAGCACAGATACGCAGTATTTT.

There are a few counts of this clonotype. V usage is TRBV9 and J usage is TRBJ1-1; 8 bases are shared with TRBD1. The CDR3 spans 14 residues. Unmatched junction bases numbered 9, after V lost 0 bases and J lost 11 bases. Germline V gene lookup returns CDR1 SGDLS and CDR2 YYNGEE. The chain's CDR3 is CASSVGTGGEEAFF. The CDR3 DNA reads as TGTGCCAGCAGCGTAGGAACAGGGGGAGAGGAGGCTTTCTTT.

V and J are TRBV7-2 and TRBJ2-3; 7 bases are shared with TRBD2. This CDR3 is built from 16 residues. Germline loops: CDR1 SGHTA, CDR2 FQGNSA. V was clipped by 2 bases and J by 1 base; unmatched bases: 6. In DNA, the CDR3 is TGTGCCAGCAGCTTACGACTAGCTCTACGCACAGATACGCAGTATTTT. Translation: CASSLRLALRTDTQYF.